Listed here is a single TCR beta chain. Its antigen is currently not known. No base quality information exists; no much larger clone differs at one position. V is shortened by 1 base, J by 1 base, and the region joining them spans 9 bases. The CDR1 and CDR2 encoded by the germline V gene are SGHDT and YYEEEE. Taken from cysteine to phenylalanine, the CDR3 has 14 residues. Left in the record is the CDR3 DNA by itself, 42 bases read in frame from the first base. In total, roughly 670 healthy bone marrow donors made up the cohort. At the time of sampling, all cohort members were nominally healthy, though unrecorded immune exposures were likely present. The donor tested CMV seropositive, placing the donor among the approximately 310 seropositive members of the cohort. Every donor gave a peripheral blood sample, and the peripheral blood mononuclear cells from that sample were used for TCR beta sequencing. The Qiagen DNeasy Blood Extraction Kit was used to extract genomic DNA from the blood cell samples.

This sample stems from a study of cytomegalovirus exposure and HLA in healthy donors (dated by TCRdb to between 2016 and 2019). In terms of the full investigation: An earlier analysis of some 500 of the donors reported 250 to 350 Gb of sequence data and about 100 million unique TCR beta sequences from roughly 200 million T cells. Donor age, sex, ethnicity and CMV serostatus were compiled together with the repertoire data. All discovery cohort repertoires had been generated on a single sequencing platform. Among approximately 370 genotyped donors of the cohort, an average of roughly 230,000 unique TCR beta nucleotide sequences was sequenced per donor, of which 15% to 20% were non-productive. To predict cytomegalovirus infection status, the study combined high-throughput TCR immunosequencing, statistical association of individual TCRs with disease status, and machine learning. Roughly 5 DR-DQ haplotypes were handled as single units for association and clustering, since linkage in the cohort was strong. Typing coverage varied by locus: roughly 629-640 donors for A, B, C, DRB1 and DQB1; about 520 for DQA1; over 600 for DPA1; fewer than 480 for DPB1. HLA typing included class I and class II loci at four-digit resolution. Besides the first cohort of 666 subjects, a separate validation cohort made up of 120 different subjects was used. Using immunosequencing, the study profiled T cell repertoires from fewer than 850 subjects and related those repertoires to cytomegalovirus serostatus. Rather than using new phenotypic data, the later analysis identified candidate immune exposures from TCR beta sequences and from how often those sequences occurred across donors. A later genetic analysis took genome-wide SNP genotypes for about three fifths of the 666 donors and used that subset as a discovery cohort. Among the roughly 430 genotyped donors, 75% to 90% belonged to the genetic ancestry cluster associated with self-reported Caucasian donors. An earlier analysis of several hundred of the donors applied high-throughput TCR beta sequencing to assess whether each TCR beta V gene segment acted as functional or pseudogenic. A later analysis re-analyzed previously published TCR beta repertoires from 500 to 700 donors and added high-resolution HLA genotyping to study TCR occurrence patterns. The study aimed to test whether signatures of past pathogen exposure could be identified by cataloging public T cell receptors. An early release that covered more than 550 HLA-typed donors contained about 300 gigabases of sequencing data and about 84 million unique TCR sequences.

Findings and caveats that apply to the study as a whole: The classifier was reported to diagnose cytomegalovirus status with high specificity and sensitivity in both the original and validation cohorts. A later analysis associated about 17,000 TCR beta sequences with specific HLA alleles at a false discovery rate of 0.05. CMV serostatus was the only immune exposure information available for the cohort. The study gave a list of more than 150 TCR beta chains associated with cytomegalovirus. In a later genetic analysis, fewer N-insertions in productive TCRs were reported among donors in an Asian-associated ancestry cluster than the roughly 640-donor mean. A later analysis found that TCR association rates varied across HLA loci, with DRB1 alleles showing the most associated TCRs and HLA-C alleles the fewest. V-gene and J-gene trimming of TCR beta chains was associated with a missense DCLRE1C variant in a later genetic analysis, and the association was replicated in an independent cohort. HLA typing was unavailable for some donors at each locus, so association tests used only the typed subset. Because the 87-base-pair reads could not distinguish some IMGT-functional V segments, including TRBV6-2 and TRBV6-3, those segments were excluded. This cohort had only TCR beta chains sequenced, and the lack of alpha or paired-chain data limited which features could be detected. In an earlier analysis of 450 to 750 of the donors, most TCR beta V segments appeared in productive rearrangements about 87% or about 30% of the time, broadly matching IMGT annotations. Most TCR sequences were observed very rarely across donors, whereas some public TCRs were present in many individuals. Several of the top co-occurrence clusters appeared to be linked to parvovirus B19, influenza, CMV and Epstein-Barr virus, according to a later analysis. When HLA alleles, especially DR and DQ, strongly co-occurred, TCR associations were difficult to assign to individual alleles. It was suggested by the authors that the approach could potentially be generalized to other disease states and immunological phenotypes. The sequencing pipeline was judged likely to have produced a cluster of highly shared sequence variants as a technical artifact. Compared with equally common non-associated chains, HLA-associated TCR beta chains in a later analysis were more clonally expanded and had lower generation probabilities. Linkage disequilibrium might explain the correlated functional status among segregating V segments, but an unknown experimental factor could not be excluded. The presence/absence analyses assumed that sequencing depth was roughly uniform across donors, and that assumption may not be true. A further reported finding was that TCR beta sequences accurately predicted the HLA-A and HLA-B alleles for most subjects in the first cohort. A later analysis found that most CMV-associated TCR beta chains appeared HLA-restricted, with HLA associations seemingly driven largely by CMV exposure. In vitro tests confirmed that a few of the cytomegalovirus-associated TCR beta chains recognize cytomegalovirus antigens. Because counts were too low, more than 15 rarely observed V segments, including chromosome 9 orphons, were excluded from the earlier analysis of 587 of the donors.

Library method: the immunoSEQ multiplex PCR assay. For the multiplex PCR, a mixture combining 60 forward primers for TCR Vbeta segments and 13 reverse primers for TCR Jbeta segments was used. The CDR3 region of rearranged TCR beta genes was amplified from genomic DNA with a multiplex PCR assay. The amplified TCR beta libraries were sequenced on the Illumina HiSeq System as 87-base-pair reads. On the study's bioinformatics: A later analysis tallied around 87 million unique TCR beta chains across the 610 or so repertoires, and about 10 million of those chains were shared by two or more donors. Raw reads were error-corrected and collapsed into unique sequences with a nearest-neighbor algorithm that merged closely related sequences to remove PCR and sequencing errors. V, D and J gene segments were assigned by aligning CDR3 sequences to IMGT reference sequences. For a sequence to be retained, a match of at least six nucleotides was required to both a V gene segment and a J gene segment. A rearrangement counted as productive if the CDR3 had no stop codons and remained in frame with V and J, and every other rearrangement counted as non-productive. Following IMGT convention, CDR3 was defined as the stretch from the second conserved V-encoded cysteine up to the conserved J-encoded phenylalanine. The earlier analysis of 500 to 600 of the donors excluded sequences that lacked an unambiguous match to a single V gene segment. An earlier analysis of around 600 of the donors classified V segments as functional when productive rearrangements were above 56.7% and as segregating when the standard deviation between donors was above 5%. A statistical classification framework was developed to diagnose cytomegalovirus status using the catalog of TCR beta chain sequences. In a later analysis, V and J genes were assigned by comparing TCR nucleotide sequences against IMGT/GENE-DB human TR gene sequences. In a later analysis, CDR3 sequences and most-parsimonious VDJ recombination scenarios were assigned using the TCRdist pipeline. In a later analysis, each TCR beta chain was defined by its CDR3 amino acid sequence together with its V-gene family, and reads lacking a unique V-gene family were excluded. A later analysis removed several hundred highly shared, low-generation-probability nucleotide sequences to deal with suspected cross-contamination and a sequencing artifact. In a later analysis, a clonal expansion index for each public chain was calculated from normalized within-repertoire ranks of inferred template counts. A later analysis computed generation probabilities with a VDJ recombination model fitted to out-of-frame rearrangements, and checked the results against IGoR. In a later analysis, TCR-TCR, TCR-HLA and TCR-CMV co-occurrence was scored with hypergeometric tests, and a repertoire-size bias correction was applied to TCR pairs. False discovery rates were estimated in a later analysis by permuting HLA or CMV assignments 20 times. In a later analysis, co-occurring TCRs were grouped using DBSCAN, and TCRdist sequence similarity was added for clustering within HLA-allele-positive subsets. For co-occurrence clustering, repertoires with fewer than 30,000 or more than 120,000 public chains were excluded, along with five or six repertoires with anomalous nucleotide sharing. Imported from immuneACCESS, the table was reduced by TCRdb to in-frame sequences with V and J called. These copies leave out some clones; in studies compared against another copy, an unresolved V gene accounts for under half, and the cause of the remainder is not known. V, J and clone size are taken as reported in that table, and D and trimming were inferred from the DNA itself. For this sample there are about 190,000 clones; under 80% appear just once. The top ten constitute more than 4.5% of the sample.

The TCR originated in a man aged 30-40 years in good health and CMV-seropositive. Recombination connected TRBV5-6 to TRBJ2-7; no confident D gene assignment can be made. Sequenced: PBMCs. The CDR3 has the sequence CASSLIHQSYEQYF. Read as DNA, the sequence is TGTGCCAGCAGCTTGATCCACCAGTCCTACGAGCAGTACTTC.